This passage covers 19 T cell receptor beta chains from one sample sequenced in a study of CD8 T cells in ankylosing spondylitis (dated by TCRdb to 2016 to 2017). The method behind the library was 5' RACE. The listed sequencing device is Illumina HiSeq 2500. TCRdb cleaned the public reads at Q25 with fastp, built clones with MiXCR and kept in-frame beta chains. Identical CDR3 protein sequences are pooled into one entry, listed with their most common genes and DNA. This sample holds 230,000 or so distinct CDR3 sequences; 15% to 20% were observed only once. The leading ten clones occupy around 30% of the sample. Input material: blood, either unsorted or a sorted T cell fraction (not recorded which). These receptors all come from a male donor with ankylosing spondylitis or in good health (not recorded which).

The chain recombines TRBV12-3 or TRBV12-4 with TRBJ2-1; TRBD2 matches 8 bases. The CDR3 is 15 amino acids. V was pared by 3 bases and J by 9 bases, with 10 bases of the junction left unmatched. The CDR3 bases are TGTGCCAGCAGTTTGGGACTAGGAGTATGGGGTGAGCAGTTCTTC. This translates into CASSLGLGVWGEQFF.

The J gene is TRBJ2-5, the V gene TRBV2; D is possibly TRBD1 or TRBD2 (5 bases each). There are 11 residues in the CDR3. Germline V lookup: CDR1 SNHLY, CDR2 FYNNEI. V lost 9 bases, J lost 2 bases, and 7 bases lay in between. The CDR3 protein is CARGEQETQYF. The CDR3 region has the DNA TGTGCCAGGGGGGAACAAGAGACCCAGTACTTC.

The V and J genes are TRBV7-6 and TRBJ2-3; TRBD2 agrees at 15 bases. Per the germline V gene, CDR1 is SGHVS and CDR2 is FNYEAQ. V shed 2 bases and J 3 bases; nucleotides not matched to a gene: 3. This CDR3 contains 17 residues. DNA of the CDR3: TGTGCCAGCAGCTTACCGGGACTAGCGGGAGGAACAGATACGCAGTATTTT. It yields the protein CASSLPGLAGGTDTQYF.

This clonotype was seen only a few times. CDR3 amino acids: CASSLTESGGEDTEAFF. The CDR3 nucleotides are TGTGCCAGCAGCCTAACGGAATCAGGGGGCGAAGACACTGAAGCTTTCTTT. The chain carries TRBV7-6 and TRBJ1-1, with 8 bases matching TRBD1. The ends lost 5 bases at V and 3 bases at J; junction bases unmatched: 14. The CDR3 totals 17 residues. CDR1 is SGHVS, CDR2 FNYEAQ, per germline.

This chain joins TRBV27 and TRBJ2-1; TRBD2 matches 8 bases. In germline, CDR1 is MNHEY, CDR2 SMNVEV (reference sequence). This CDR3 has 16 residues. V trimming: 5 bases; J trimming: 7 bases; junction bases outside the gene matches: 13. As DNA, the CDR3 is TGTGCCAGCAGTCCCTCAGGCGCGGGAGGTTGGAATGAGCAGTTCTTC. This codes for CASSPSGAGGWNEQFF.

In this sample, this clonotype turned up a few times. V is TRBV10-3 and J is TRBJ2-3; tentative D call: TRBD2 (5 bases). Trimming removed 4 bases from V and 8 bases from J, with 16 bases in between. Germline V gene data show CDR1 as ENHRY and CDR2 as SYGVKD. The CDR3 contains 14 residues. CDR3 sequence reads: CAISGEYYRGTQYF. Written as DNA, the CDR3 is TGTGCCATCAGTGGGGAGTACTACCGGGGTACGCAGTATTTT.

This clonotype was detected many times. This sequence joins TRBV18 and TRBJ2-1; D is perhaps TRBD1 (5 bases). Looked up from germline, CDR1 is KGHSH and CDR2 is LQKENI. The CDR3 totals 14 residues. V lost 3 bases, J lost 8 bases, and 14 bases lay in between. CDR3 sequence (DNA): TGTGCCAGCTCACCCCGTTCCAGGGTCCATGAGCAGTTCTTC. Protein product: CASSPRSRVHEQFF.

For the CDR3, the DNA is TGTGCCAGCCACCGGACTAGCGCCGAAGGGGAGCAGTACTTC. Protein product: CASHRTSAEGEQYF. The V call is TRBV27, the J call TRBJ2-7; 9 nucleotides match TRBD2. J gave up 7 bases and V 8 bases, and 12 bases lay outside the gene matches. CDR3 length equals 14 residues. Germline CDR1 and CDR2: MNHEY and SMNVEV (reference sequence).

The rearrangement links TRBV3-1 to TRBJ2-7, with D perhaps TRBD1 (6 bases). Between the trimmed V and J ends, which lost 2 bases and 0 bases, there was a span of 8 bases. Germline V gives CDR1 LGHDT, CDR2 YNNKEL (reference sequence). The CDR3 is 14 amino acids. Written as DNA, the CDR3 is TGTGCCAGCAGCCAAAAGGGGGTCTCCTACGAGCAGTACTTC. Protein product: CASSQKGVSYEQYF.

This clonotype was observed a few times. J is TRBJ1-2 and V is TRBV29-1; D is perhaps TRBD1 (5 bases). The ends were cut back, 2 bases at V and 4 bases at J, with 11 bases in the middle. The CDR3 spans 13 residues. CDR1 is SQVTM and CDR2 is ANQGSEA in the germline V gene. CDR3 sequence: CSVEIPGTYGYTF. CDR3 bases: TGCAGCGTTGAAATCCCAGGGACCTATGGCTACACCTTC.

The V call is TRBV12-3 or TRBV12-4, the J call TRBJ2-1; the match to TRBD2 covers 8 bases. The CDR3 runs 16 residues. V dropped 1 base and J dropped 4; count of bases not matched to a gene: 6. CDR3 in DNA: TGTGCCAGCAGTTTAGGCGCGGGAGGTGGGTACAATGAGCAGTTCTTC. Its protein product is CASSLGAGGGYNEQFF.

This clonotype appeared a single time. This chain links TRBV29-1 with TRBJ2-2, with D tentatively TRBD2 (5 bases). This CDR3 spans 13 amino acids. Germline V gene data show CDR1 as SQVTM and CDR2 as ANQGSEA. Trimming stripped 7 bases from V and 0 bases from J, with 9 bases between. The CDR3 reads CSAADSNTGELFF. Here the CDR3 DNA reads TGCAGCGCAGCGGACTCGAACACCGGGGAGCTGTTTTTT.

The rearrangement joins TRBV20-1 to TRBJ1-1, with a weak D call TRBD1 (6 bases). The CDR3 contains 15 residues. Germline lookup yields CDR1 DFQATT and CDR2 SNEGSKA (reference sequence). V lost 0 bases, J lost 3 bases, and 14 bases lay in between. The CDR3 sequence: CSARDPQGADTEAFF. As DNA, the CDR3 is TGCAGTGCTAGAGATCCACAGGGCGCGGACACTGAAGCTTTCTTT.

This chain connects TRBV5-1 to TRBJ1-2; D call uncertain. V shed 0 bases and J shed 7 bases, with 10 bases lying between them. Germline V CDR1 and CDR2: SGHRS, YFSETQ. CDR3 length: 13 amino acids. As DNA, the CDR3 is TGCGCCAGCAGCTTGGACTGGGATCCTGGCTACACCTTC. Amino acid sequence: CASSLDWDPGYTF.

V usage is TRBV2 and J usage is TRBJ2-1; D ambiguous. V lost 1 base and J lost 0, with 10 bases in between. The germline V gene encodes CDR1 SNHLY and CDR2 FYNNEI. The CDR3 runs to 16 residues. The CDR3 loop is CASSEDGGHSYNEQFF. The CDR3, as DNA: TGTGCCAGCAGTGAAGATGGCGGTCACTCCTACAATGAGCAGTTCTTC.

The chain joins TRBV5-1 to TRBJ2-7; D ambiguous. CDR1 is SGHRS and CDR2 is YFSETQ in the germline V gene. The CDR3 is 13 amino acids. Deletions cut 0 bases from V and 3 bases from J, with 7 bases between. This CDR3 is CASSLGHGYEQYF. Written as DNA, the CDR3 is TGCGCCAGCAGCTTGGGACATGGCTACGAGCAGTACTTC.

This clonotype was seen many times. The CDR3 DNA reads as TGTGCCATCAAGGAAAGCTCCTACAATGAGCAGTTCTTC. Residues: CAIKESSYNEQFF. The V gene is TRBV10-3, the J gene TRBJ2-1; D is uncertain. Germline V gene sequence: CDR1 ENHRY, CDR2 SYGVKD. The CDR3 runs to 13 residues. Trimming pared 7 bases from V and 0 bases from J, leaving 7 bases between.

The gene calls are TRBV6-5 and TRBJ2-1, with 10 bases that match TRBD2. Germline loops: CDR1 MNHEY, CDR2 SVGAGI. Trimming at V came to 0 bases and at J to 5 bases, leaving 7 bases not matched to a gene. This CDR3 has 17 residues. In DNA, the CDR3 is TGTGCCAGCAGTTACTCCCCTCTAGCGGGAGCTGACAATGAGCAGTTCTTC. Translating gives CASSYSPLAGADNEQFF.

This clonotype was observed a handful of times. J is TRBJ2-1 and V is TRBV13; 12 bases are shared with TRBD2. Germline assignment: CDR1 PRHDT and CDR2 FYEKMQ (reference sequence). Germline trimming cut 1 base from V and 7 bases from J; bases unmatched to any gene: 11. The length of the CDR3 is 18 residues. The CDR3 is CASSLEGLAGGPLNEQFF. The CDR3 DNA follows: TGTGCCAGCAGCTTAGAGGGGCTAGCGGGAGGGCCTTTGAATGAGCAGTTCTTC. The full variable domain, with the rest looked up from reference TRBV13 and TRBJ2-1, is AAGVIQSPRHLIKEKRETATLKCYPIPRHDTVYWYQQGPGQDPQFLISFYEKMQSDKGSIPDRFSAQQFSDYHSELNMSSLELGDSALYFCASSLEGLAGGPLNEQFFGPGTRLTVL.